Listed here are 25 T cell receptor beta chains from one sample, sequenced in a study of T-cell memory formation after mild COVID-19. TCRdb redid the calling of the 5' RACE reads with MiXCR, one entry per CDR3 protein. This sample has roughly 350,000 distinct CDR3 sequences; under 25% occur once, and the top ten carry under 15%. The sequenced material came from PBMCs or a T cell subset sorted from them (not recorded which). These receptors came from an adult woman who had mild COVID-19 (a few samples of this study predate the infection). Cell type and time point are not known.

This chain joins TRBV2 and TRBJ2-7, with 8 nucleotides matching TRBD2. CDR1 SNHLY and CDR2 FYNNEI come from the germline V gene. The V and J ends lost 10 bases and 6 bases, in that order; junction bases with no gene match: 11. The CDR3 contains 13 residues. The CDR3 nucleotides are TGTGCCACCGAACGGGAGGGTCTGGGCGAGCAGTACTTC. This encodes CATEREGLGEQYF.

This chain connects TRBV10-3 to TRBJ2-3; TRBD2 agrees at 12 bases. The junction had 1 base not matched to a gene; V was cut back by 4 bases and J by 2 bases. The CDR3 is made up of 15 amino acids. Germline V gene lookup returns CDR1 ENHRY and CDR2 SYGVKD. The CDR3 spells CAISASGRVTDTQYF. DNA of the CDR3: TGTGCCATCAGTGCTAGCGGGAGGGTCACAGATACGCAGTATTTT.

This clonotype was counted between two and nine times. V usage is TRBV3-1 and J usage is TRBJ1-1; D remains unclear. V was clipped by 4 bases and J by 2 bases, with 8 bases between them. CDR1 LGHDT and CDR2 YNNKEL come from the germline V gene (reference sequence). CDR3 length: 13 amino acids. CDR3 DNA sequence: TGTGCCAGCAGCCTTCGACAAAACACTGAAGCTTTCTTT. Amino acid sequence: CASSLRQNTEAFF.

This clonotype was counted a few times. The chain has TRBV20-1 and TRBJ1-2; D unclear. There are 12 residues in the CDR3. The ends were cut back, 6 bases at V and 4 bases at J, with 12 bases in the middle. Germline loops: CDR1 DFQATT, CDR2 SNEGSKA (reference sequence). The CDR3 sequence is CSAVRWGYGYTF. CDR3 coding DNA: TGCAGTGCAGTCAGGTGGGGCTATGGCTACACCTTC.

This clonotype was seen a few times. This CDR3 reads CASSARVAYEQYF. The CDR3 DNA follows: TGTGCCAGCAGCGCCAGGGTCGCCTACGAGCAGTACTTC. The chain is built from TRBV7-6 and TRBJ2-7, with D perhaps TRBD1 (5 bases). The germline V gene has CDR1 SGHVS and CDR2 FNYEAQ. The CDR3 is 13 amino acids. Trimming left V 5 bases short and J 2 bases short, with 10 bases between. Together with reference TRBV7-6 and TRBJ2-7, the CDR3 gives the full variable domain: GAGVSQSPRYKVTKRGQDVALRCDPISGHVSLYWYRQALGQGPEFLTYFNYEAQQDKSGLPNDRFSAERPEGSISTLTIQRTEQRDSAMYRCASSARVAYEQYFGPGTRLTVT.

This sequence joins TRBV7-3 and TRBJ2-5; TRBD2 is a possible D gene (5 bases). The ends were cut back, 5 bases at V and 0 bases at J, with 13 bases in the middle. The CDR3 has 15 amino acids. Germline CDR1 is SGHTA and CDR2 is FQGTGA. This CDR3 reads CASSLGRGYQETQYF. The CDR3 DNA is TGTGCCAGCAGCCTGGGTCGCGGGTACCAAGAGACCCAGTACTTC.

The chain joins TRBV20-1 to TRBJ1-5; perhaps TRBD1 as D (6 bases). Germline V gives CDR1 DFQATT, CDR2 SNEGSKA (reference sequence). Trimming shortened V by 5 bases and J by 5 bases, and 13 bases separated the two germline ends. This CDR3 comprises 13 residues. In nucleotides, the CDR3 is TGCAGTGCTCTGGACAGTCTCCATCAGCCCCAGCATTTT. Translated: CSALDSLHQPQHF.

There are a few counts of this clonotype. The chain joins TRBV6-5 to TRBJ2-7; D remains ambiguous. Germline assignment: CDR1 MNHEY and CDR2 SVGAGI. The CDR3 is 11 residues long. The ends were cut back, 7 bases at V and 1 base at J, with 5 bases in the middle. CDR3 sequence reads: CASTHSYEQYF. The CDR3, as DNA: TGTGCCAGCACCCATTCCTACGAGCAGTACTTC.

This clonotype showed up just once. The rearrangement uses TRBV7-9 and TRBJ1-1; D is uncertain. The V end was cut by 0 bases, the J end by 4 bases, with 12 bases between. The CDR3 has 15 amino acids. Germline CDR1 SEHNR, CDR2 FQNEAQ (reference sequence). The CDR3 nucleotides are TGTGCCAGCAGCTTAGCCGGACCGCTGAGCACTGAAGCTTTCTTT. It specifies CASSLAGPLSTEAFF.

The chain joins TRBV12-3 or TRBV12-4 to TRBJ2-3, with D possibly being TRBD2 (5 bases). The CDR3 totals 15 residues. V lost 5 bases and J 5 bases, leaving 17 bases between the germline ends. Here the CDR3 DNA reads TGTGCCAGCAGTCCCTCCGGCACCGAGGGAGATACGCAGTATTTT. Translating gives CASSPSGTEGDTQYF.

The table lists this clonotype with a count of one. The genes are TRBV6-5 and TRBJ2-3, with 8 bases fitting TRBD2. The CDR3 spans 20 residues. Per the germline V gene, CDR1 is MNHEY and CDR2 is SVGAGI. V gave up 5 bases and J gave up 4 bases; unmatched junction bases: 23. The CDR3 is CASSTPVLAGDIGPADTQYF. The CDR3 DNA follows: TGTGCCAGCAGTACGCCCGTCCTAGCGGGCGACATTGGTCCCGCAGATACGCAGTATTTT.

The chain joins TRBV20-1 to TRBJ1-2, with TRBD1 identical over 8 bases. V lost 1 base to trimming and J lost 2 bases; unmatched junction nucleotides: 0. This CDR3 is built from 13 residues. CDR1 and CDR2 (germline): DFQATT, SNEGSKA (reference sequence). The CDR3 sequence is CSARGTGNYGYTF. CDR3 in DNA: TGCAGTGCTAGAGGGACAGGGAACTATGGCTACACCTTC.

This clonotype appeared a few times. This chain links TRBV6-2 or TRBV6-3 with TRBJ2-1, with 10 bases that match TRBD1. Unmatched junction bases numbered 12, after V lost 5 bases and J lost 8 bases. The CDR3 extends over 16 amino acids. Germline V lookup: CDR1 MNHEY, CDR2 SVGEGT. In nucleotides, the CDR3 is TGTGCCAGCAGTCCCCTCGGGACAGGGGTTCACGATGAGCAGTTCTTC. The encoded protein is CASSPLGTGVHDEQFF.

V is TRBV7-9 and J is TRBJ1-1; D unclear. V lost 5 bases, J lost 1 base, and 14 bases lay in between. This CDR3 has 15 amino acids. Germline V gene sequence: CDR1 SEHNR, CDR2 FQNEAQ (reference sequence). In DNA, the CDR3 is TGTGCCAGCAGCCCACATCTAAGTGGGAACACTGAAGCTTTCTTT. Translated: CASSPHLSGNTEAFF.

The V call is TRBV19, the J call TRBJ2-3; D remains unclear. Trimming cost V 5 bases and J 0 bases, with 9 bases left between them. This CDR3 has 14 amino acids. The germline V gene has CDR1 LNHDA and CDR2 SQIVND (reference sequence). The CDR3 nucleotides are TGTGCCAGTAGTTGGCAGCGAAGCACAGATACGCAGTATTTT. The encoded protein is CASSWQRSTDTQYF.

The rearrangement links TRBV6-6 to TRBJ1-1; no clear D gene. CDR3 size: 11 residues. V was clipped by 5 bases and J by 6 bases, with 7 bases between them. CDR1 and CDR2 (germline): MNHNY, SVGAGI (reference sequence). The CDR3, as DNA: TGTGCCAGCAGTCAAGTATCTGAAGCTTTCTTT. It specifies CASSQVSEAFF.

The CDR3 DNA reads as TGTGCCATTAGCCGGGGGCGAAACACCGGGGAGCTGTTTTTT. This gives the protein CAISRGRNTGELFF. J is TRBJ2-2 and V is TRBV24-1; the D gene could be TRBD1 or TRBD2 (6 bases each). Between the trimmed V and J ends, which lost 11 bases and 2 bases, there was a span of 14 bases. Germline lookup yields CDR1 KGHDR and CDR2 SFDVKD. The CDR3 covers 14 residues.

This rearrangement joins TRBV3-1 to TRBJ1-1; D is possibly TRBD1 (5 bases). Trimming left V 4 bases short and J 8 bases short, with 8 bases between. CDR3 length: 11 residues. Germline V lookup: CDR1 LGHDT, CDR2 YNNKEL (reference sequence). DNA for the CDR3: TGTGCCAGCAGCCGGGGCAGAGAAGCTTTCTTT. This translates into CASSRGREAFF.

Many counts were recorded for this clonotype. The chain is built from TRBV5-1 and TRBJ2-2; D not resolved. V dropped 0 bases and J dropped 7 bases, with 4 bases sitting between them. Germline V gives CDR1 SGHRS, CDR2 YFSETQ. The CDR3 spans 12 residues. The CDR3 reads CASSLGLGELFF. CDR3 bases: TGCGCCAGCAGCTTGGGGCTCGGGGAGCTGTTTTTT. The full variable domain, its missing parts supplied by reference TRBV5-1 and TRBJ2-2, is KAGVTQTPRYLIKTRGQQVTLSCSPISGHRSVSWYQQTPGQGLQFLFEYFSETQRNKGNFPGRFSGRQFSNSRSEMNVSTLELGDSALYLCASSLGLGELFFGEGSRLTVL.

This clonotype was seen a handful of times. The gene calls are TRBV12-3 or TRBV12-4 and TRBJ2-5, with 11 bases that match TRBD2. The CDR3 has 15 residues. With V trimmed by 3 bases and J by 3 bases, 3 bases remained unmatched. CDR3 region: CASSLGLADEETQYF. The CDR3, as DNA: TGTGCCAGCAGTTTGGGACTAGCGGACGAAGAGACCCAGTACTTC.

This clonotype was counted ten times or more. The genes are TRBV20-1 and TRBJ1-2; 7 bases are shared with TRBD1. The V and J ends lost 0 bases and 3 bases, in that order; junction bases with no gene match: 7. The CDR3 loop spans 15 amino acids. Germline loops: CDR1 DFQATT, CDR2 SNEGSKA (reference sequence). The CDR3 bases are TGCAGTGCTAGAGATACCCACAGGGGTGACTATGGCTACACCTTC. Protein: CSARDTHRGDYGYTF.

This clonotype showed up just a few times. This sequence joins TRBV18 and TRBJ2-7, with 10 positions matching TRBD1. V was clipped by 8 bases and J by 2 bases; unmatched bases: 3. CDR1 is KGHSH, CDR2 LQKENI, per germline. CDR3 length: 13 residues. The CDR3 protein is CASTGTGAYEQYF. In nucleotides, the CDR3 is TGTGCCAGCACCGGGACAGGGGCCTACGAGCAGTACTTC.

This clonotype has more than one count but fewer than ten. The V and J genes are TRBV25-1 and TRBJ1-4; no clear D gene. V was cut by 3 bases and J by 5 bases, with 10 bases left in between. Germline CDR1 MGHDK, CDR2 SYGVNS. The CDR3 has 14 amino acids. CDR3 protein: CASSDAGRNEKLFF. The CDR3 DNA reads as TGTGCCAGCAGTGATGCGGGGAGAAATGAAAAACTGTTTTTT.

This chain links TRBV9 with TRBJ2-7; 8 bases fit TRBD2. V shed 0 bases and J 4 bases; nucleotides not matched to a gene: 6. The CDR3 loop spans 15 amino acids. CDR1 and CDR2 from the germline V gene are SGDLS and YYNGEE. CDR3 bases: TGTGCCAGCAGCGTAGGGGGACTAGGACAGTACGAGCAGTACTTC. Encoded protein: CASSVGGLGQYEQYF.

The chain couples TRBV2 to TRBJ1-1, with D possibly TRBD1 on 6 matching bases. V gave up 7 bases and J gave up 6 bases, with 12 bases separating them. In germline, CDR1 is SNHLY, CDR2 FYNNEI. This CDR3 contains 12 residues. CDR3 nucleotides: TGTGCCAGCAAGGCCGGACAGTCTGAAGCTTTCTTT. Protein product: CASKAGQSEAFF.